These 22 T cell receptor beta chains share one sample of origin, sequenced in a study of CD8 T cells in ankylosing spondylitis. TCRdb fed the 5' RACE reads into MiXCR, producing one record per CDR3 protein. Of approximately 110,000 distinct CDR3 sequences listed, 20% to 30% are singletons. Sequenced sample: synovial fluid, either unsorted or a sorted T cell fraction (not recorded which). The origin of the receptors is a male donor with ankylosing spondylitis.

Many counts were recorded for this clonotype. The chain is built from TRBV5-6 and TRBJ2-2; 10 positions match TRBD2. Germline loops: CDR1 SGHDT, CDR2 YYEEEE. Trimming took 3 bases from V and 0 from J; bases not matched to a gene: 8. This CDR3 region has 18 residues. Here the CDR3 DNA reads TGTGCCAGCAGCTCACTTCGGACTAGCGGAACGAACACCGGGGAGCTGTTTTTT. This gives the protein CASSSLRTSGTNTGELFF.

The chain carries TRBV20-1 and TRBJ2-7; possible D gene TRBD2, 6 bases. Trimming shortened V by 3 bases and J by 4 bases, and 22 bases separated the two germline ends. The CDR3 has 16 amino acids. Germline V gives CDR1 DFQATT, CDR2 SNEGSKA (reference sequence). The CDR3, as DNA: TGCAGTGCTAGGGTAGCGGAATACTCCGACCGGTACGAGCAGTACTTC. Protein: CSARVAEYSDRYEQYF.

The J gene is TRBJ2-3, the V gene TRBV4-2, with a possible D match to TRBD2 (6 bases). V was pared by 0 bases and J by 6 bases, with 13 bases between. Germline V gives CDR1 LGHNA, CDR2 YNFKEQ. The CDR3 loop spans 15 amino acids. The CDR3 DNA reads as TGTGCCAGCAGCCAAGATGGGACTCCCGGGGATACGCAGTATTTT. This gives the protein CASSQDGTPGDTQYF.

The chain joins TRBV5-6 to TRBJ2-5; TRBD1 is a possible D gene (5 bases). Germline V gene data show CDR1 as SGHDT and CDR2 as YYEEEE. The CDR3 totals 14 residues. The ends were cut back, 1 base at V and 4 bases at J, with 11 bases in the middle. In nucleotides, the CDR3 is TGTGCCAGCAGCTTGCTAAGGGGTTCAGAGACCCAGTACTTC. It codes for CASSLLRGSETQYF.

V gene TRBV5-1 combines with J gene TRBJ1-1; D unresolved. The CDR3 contains 14 residues. V was shortened by 1 base and J by 1 base, with 8 bases between the two germline ends. CDR1 is SGHRS, CDR2 YFSETQ, per germline. CDR3 protein: CASSLQGWNTEAFF. As DNA, the CDR3 is TGCGCCAGCAGCTTGCAAGGTTGGAACACTGAAGCTTTCTTT.

This clonotype was counted many times. J is TRBJ2-3 and V is TRBV20-1; D remains ambiguous. The CDR3 is 14 residues long. The ends were cut back, 6 bases at V and 1 base at J, with 14 bases in the middle. Germline CDR1 and CDR2: DFQATT and SNEGSKA (reference sequence). This CDR3 reads CSASRGVGTDTQYF. The CDR3 region has the DNA TGCAGTGCAAGCCGAGGTGTCGGCACAGATACGCAGTATTTT.

The chain couples TRBV5-8 to TRBJ2-2; perhaps TRBD2 as D (6 bases). Trimming stripped 10 bases from V and 5 bases from J, with 21 bases between. This CDR3 comprises 15 residues. In germline, CDR1 is SGHTS, CDR2 YDEGEE. The CDR3 DNA sequence: TGTGCCCCCGCCGGGCTCGGACGGGGGACCGGGGAGCTGTTTTTT. It encodes CAPAGLGRGTGELFF.

This clonotype is termed medium-sized (0.01 to 0.1%). V and J are TRBV3-1 and TRBJ2-6; D unresolved. Germline-derived CDR1 and CDR2 are LGHDT and YNNKEL (reference sequence). The CDR3 totals 15 residues. Trimming shortened V by 2 bases and J by 3 bases, and 8 bases separated the two germline ends. The CDR3 here is CASSQRSGGANVLTF. CDR3 sequence (DNA): TGTGCCAGCAGCCAACGGTCCGGTGGGGCCAACGTCCTGACTTTC.

This clonotype has just a few counts. The chain recombines TRBV5-1 with TRBJ2-7, with D uncertain. V gave up 0 bases and J gave up 7 bases, with 14 bases separating them. Germline values: CDR1 SGHRS, CDR2 YFSETQ. The CDR3 totals 14 residues. CDR3 protein: CASSLGPESVEQYV. DNA for the CDR3: TGCGCCAGCAGCTTGGGACCCGAAAGCGTAGAGCAGTACGTC.

This clonotype came up once. The rearrangement links TRBV5-1 to TRBJ2-2; D not resolved. Germline V lookup: CDR1 SGHRS, CDR2 YFSETQ. CDR3 length: 15 residues. V dropped 0 bases and J dropped 4 bases, with 10 bases sitting between them. This CDR3 is CASSLGGQPTGELFF. The CDR3 DNA reads TGCGCCAGCAGCTTGGGCGGTCAACCCACCGGGGAGCTGTTTTTT. Using reference TRBV5-1 and TRBJ2-2 for the parts outside the CDR3, the full variable domain is KAGVTQTPRYLIKTRGQQVTLSCSPISGHRSVSWYQQTPGQGLQFLFEYFSETQRNKGNFPGRFSGRQFSNSRSEMNVSTLELGDSALYLCASSLGGQPTGELFFGEGSRLTVL.

This clonotype was picked up many times. The chain joins TRBV5-1 to TRBJ2-4; no definite D call. Germline values: CDR1 SGHRS, CDR2 YFSETQ. This CDR3 spans 14 amino acids. Trimming took 1 base from V and 4 from J, leaving 9 bases between them. The chain's CDR3 is CASSLSPGKNIQYF. The CDR3 coding sequence is TGCGCCAGCAGCTTGTCTCCAGGTAAAAACATTCAGTACTTC.

J is TRBJ2-1 and V is TRBV15; D is uncertain. Per the germline V gene, CDR1 is LNHNV and CDR2 is YYDKDF (reference sequence). The CDR3 loop spans 15 amino acids. With 0 bases removed from V and 1 base from J, the gap between germline ends came to 7 bases. The CDR3 is CATSRDGMSYNEQFF. DNA of the CDR3: TGTGCCACCAGCAGAGATGGGATGTCCTACAATGAGCAGTTCTTC.

The V and J genes are TRBV5-6 and TRBJ2-3; D gene ambiguous. CDR1 and CDR2 from the germline V gene are SGHDT and YYEEEE. This CDR3 has 15 residues. Trimming shortened V by 0 bases and J by 4 bases, and 12 bases separated the two germline ends. CDR3: CASSLGMGMADTQYF. CDR3 coding DNA: TGTGCCAGCAGCTTGGGTATGGGGATGGCAGATACGCAGTATTTT.

As concerns this clonotype: A read error may produce the germline difference seen at one junction end. The chain uses TRBV20-1 and TRBJ2-3, with TRBD2 identical over 8 bases. This CDR3 is 16 amino acids long. CDR1 and CDR2 from the germline V gene are DFQATT and SNEGSKA (reference sequence). The CDR3 sequence is CCARDLSGSSADTQYF. The CDR3 nucleotides read TGCTGTGCTAGAGATCTCAGCGGGAGTAGCGCAGATACGCAGTATTTT.

This clonotype was seen a few times. J is TRBJ2-1 and V is TRBV5-1; D is ambiguous. Germline V lookup: CDR1 SGHRS, CDR2 YFSETQ. This CDR3 region has 14 residues. The V end lost 1 base, the J end lost 1 base, and 6 bases lay between the germline ends. The CDR3 is CASSLLPSYNEQFF. In DNA form, the CDR3 reads TGCGCCAGCAGCTTGCTCCCTTCCTACAATGAGCAGTTCTTC. The entire variable domain, with the rest obtained from reference TRBV5-1 and TRBJ2-1, is as follows: KAGVTQTPRYLIKTRGQQVTLSCSPISGHRSVSWYQQTPGQGLQFLFEYFSETQRNKGNFPGRFSGRQFSNSRSEMNVSTLELGDSALYLCASSLLPSYNEQFFGPGTRLTVL.

This clonotype was observed at least ten times. The rearrangement uses TRBV12-3 or TRBV12-4 and TRBJ1-1; D is unresolved. V lost 6 bases and J lost 4, with 12 bases in between. The CDR3 length is 13 residues. The CDR3 reads CASRPPGTTEAFF. Written as DNA, the CDR3 is TGTGCCAGCAGGCCCCCGGGCACCACTGAAGCTTTCTTT.

This chain connects TRBV5-1 to TRBJ2-7; D is unresolved. CDR3 length: 13 amino acids. Trimming removed 0 bases at V and 4 bases at J, with 8 bases between. Per germline, CDR1 SGHRS and CDR2 YFSETQ. The CDR3 DNA reads as TGCGCCAGCAGCTTGGGGCCAGCTTACGAGCAGTACGTC. This encodes CASSLGPAYEQYV.

This clonotype has only a few counts. CDR3 bases: TGTGCCAGTACGGCGGAGGGATACGAGCAGTACTTC. Amino acids: CASTAEGYEQYF. The gene calls are TRBV11-2 and TRBJ2-7; TRBD2 is a possible D gene (6 bases). CDR1 and CDR2 (germline): SGHAT, FQNNGV. V was clipped by 9 bases and J by 4 bases, with 13 bases between them. The CDR3 is 12 residues long.

The chain is built from TRBV2 and TRBJ1-1; D is unresolved. CDR1 and CDR2 from the germline V gene are SNHLY and FYNNEI. The CDR3 consists of 13 residues. V was clipped by 6 bases and J by 0 bases, with 8 bases between them. The CDR3 DNA is TGTGCCAGCAGCGGGCCCTTGAACACTGAAGCTTTCTTT. Translating gives CASSGPLNTEAFF.

The chain has TRBV18 and TRBJ2-3, with D unclear. CDR1 and CDR2 from the germline V gene are KGHSH and LQKENI. This CDR3 spans 14 amino acids. V lost 0 bases and J 6 bases, leaving 10 bases between the germline ends. The CDR3 bases are TGTGCCAGCTCACCACCAGTCCGAACCGATACGCAGTATTTT. Amino acid sequence: CASSPPVRTDTQYF.

This clonotype has a count of ten or more. The chain combines TRBV27 with TRBJ2-7, with a weak D call TRBD2 (6 bases). Germline values: CDR1 MNHEY, CDR2 SMNVEV (reference sequence). Trimming cost V 5 bases and J 0 bases, with 14 bases left between them. The CDR3 length is 15 residues. CDR3: CASSRGTESSYEQYF. The CDR3 DNA reads TGTGCCAGCAGTAGAGGGACTGAGAGCTCCTACGAGCAGTACTTC.

This clonotype appeared many times. The chain combines TRBV7-8 with TRBJ2-1; D gene ambiguous. Trimming stripped 1 base from V and 3 bases from J, with 13 bases between. The V gene's germline CDR1 is SGHVS and CDR2 FQNEAQ. The CDR3 extends over 16 amino acids. The CDR3 loop is CASSLGSATNYNEQFF. The CDR3 coding sequence is TGTGCCAGCAGCTTAGGGTCAGCCACAAACTACAATGAGCAGTTCTTC.